Below, 22 T cell receptor beta chains from the same sample are listed, as sequenced in a study of cytomegalovirus exposure and HLA in healthy donors (dated by TCRdb to the late 2010s). Library generation was performed with the immunoSEQ multiplex PCR assay. For the multiplex PCR, a mixture combining 60 forward primers for TCR Vbeta segments and 13 reverse primers for TCR Jbeta segments was used. TCRdb obtained this table from immuneACCESS and retained in-frame rearrangements with V and J assigned. These tables miss some clones; where compared with another copy, unresolved V genes account for less than half of the shortfall, and the remainder is unexplained. The sample table lists about 90,000 clones, 84% of them with a count of one. The ten largest account for around 1.9% of the sample. Sequenced: PBMCs. The origin of the receptors is a man between 18 and 35 years old in good health and CMV-seronegative.

The V gene is TRBV5-1, the J gene TRBJ2-3; the match to TRBD1 covers 7 bases. V trimming: 3 bases; J trimming: 2 bases; junction bases outside the gene matches: 6. CDR1 and CDR2 (germline): SGHRS, YFSETQ. This CDR3 is 15 amino acids long. CDR3 sequence (DNA): TGCGCCAGCAGCTCGAGAGGGGGCCCCACAGATACGCAGTATTTT. Translated: CASSSRGGPTDTQYF.

V usage is TRBV28 and J usage is TRBJ2-7; 9 bases match TRBD1. Per the germline V gene, CDR1 is MDHEN and CDR2 is SYDVKM. The V segment lost 2 bases and the J segment 2 bases; nucleotides outside the gene matches: 1. There are 14 residues in the CDR3. Written as DNA, the CDR3 is TGTGCCAGCAGTTTAGGGACAGGGACCTACGAGCAGTACTTC. Protein: CASSLGTGTYEQYF.

This chain connects TRBV9 to TRBJ2-1; D is ambiguous. Germline values: CDR1 SGDLS, CDR2 YYNGEE. Trimming stripped 3 bases from V and 9 bases from J, with 7 bases between. The CDR3 has 11 amino acids. CDR3 DNA sequence: TGTGCCAGCAGCGCCTCCGGTGAGCAGTTCTTC. It encodes CASSASGEQFF.

The chain employs TRBV6-5 and TRBJ2-3; 14 bases agree with TRBD2. V was clipped by 6 bases and J by 7 bases; unmatched bases: 6. The germline CDR1 and CDR2 sequences are MNHEY and SVGAGI. This CDR3 region has 15 residues. The CDR3 region is CASSPTSGRAYTQYF. The CDR3 bases are TGTGCCAGCAGCCCGACTAGCGGGAGGGCCTATACGCAGTATTTT.

This rearrangement joins TRBV28 to TRBJ2-6; D gene unclear. Per the germline V gene, CDR1 is MDHEN and CDR2 is SYDVKM. V lost 3 bases and J 0 bases, leaving 9 bases between the germline ends. The CDR3 loop spans 16 amino acids. The CDR3 sequence is CASSFGQTSGANVLTF. The CDR3 nucleotides are TGTGCCAGCAGTTTCGGTCAAACCTCTGGGGCCAACGTCCTGACTTTC.

This clone has just one count. The V call is TRBV25-1, the J call TRBJ1-5; D unclear. CDR1 is MGHDK, CDR2 SYGVNS, per germline. Trimming shortened V by 0 bases and J by 7 bases, and 10 bases separated the two germline ends. CDR3 length equals 14 residues. The CDR3 here is CASSEYGGNQPQHF. The CDR3, as DNA: TGTGCCAGCAGTGAATATGGAGGGAACCAGCCCCAGCATTTT.

J is TRBJ1-3 and V is TRBV25-1; 7 bases match TRBD1. Germline loops: CDR1 MGHDK, CDR2 SYGVNS. J gave up 2 bases and V 6 bases, and 7 bases lay outside the gene matches. The CDR3 is 15 amino acids. CDR3 nucleotides: TGTGCCAGCAGAGATGACAGGGTGCCTGGAAACACCATATATTTT. Its protein is CASRDDRVPGNTIYF.

V and J are TRBV7-8 and TRBJ1-5, with TRBD1 as a possible D gene (5 bases). Between the trimmed V and J ends, which lost 5 bases and 2 bases, there was a span of 13 bases. The CDR3 runs to 15 residues. Per the germline V gene, CDR1 is SGHVS and CDR2 is FQNEAQ. The CDR3, as DNA: TGTGCCAGCAGCCCGGGGAGGGGTGGCAATCAGCCCCAGCATTTT. Amino acid sequence: CASSPGRGGNQPQHF.

The chain uses TRBV25-1 and TRBJ1-1, with D uncertain. The germline V gene encodes CDR1 MGHDK and CDR2 SYGVNS. The length of the CDR3 is 12 residues. Trimming removed 6 bases at V and 11 bases at J, with 16 bases between. For the CDR3, the DNA is TGTGCCAGCAGGGCGGGTCCGGTTGAGGCTTTCTTT. This sequence encodes CASRAGPVEAFF.

DNA for the CDR3: TGTGCCAGCAGCGTAGCGGGAGGGAACACCGGGGAGCTGTTTTTT. The encoded protein is CASSVAGGNTGELFF. The rearrangement joins TRBV9 to TRBJ2-2; 7 bases agree with TRBD2. The junction had 0 bases not matched to a gene; V was cut back by 0 bases and J by 1 base. The CDR3 loop spans 15 amino acids. Germline assignment: CDR1 SGDLS and CDR2 YYNGEE.

V is TRBV9 and J is TRBJ1-1; D unclear. Germline lookup yields CDR1 SGDLS and CDR2 YYNGEE. The V end lost 1 base, the J end lost 3 bases, and 7 bases lay between the germline ends. This CDR3 region has 13 residues. As DNA, the CDR3 is TGTGCCAGCAGCGTAACTGGGCACACTGAAGCTTTCTTT. Translated, it gives CASSVTGHTEAFF.

This chain connects TRBV7-9 to TRBJ1-1; 7 nucleotides agree with TRBD1. Germline-derived CDR1 and CDR2 are SEHNR and FQNEAQ (reference sequence). This CDR3 spans 14 amino acids. With 5 bases clipped from V and 7 bases from J, the junction kept 10 bases outside the gene matches. The CDR3 protein is CASSPRDSGFEAFF. The CDR3 nucleotides are TGTGCCAGCAGCCCCAGGGACAGCGGATTTGAAGCTTTCTTT. Variable domain in full (rest from reference TRBV7-9 and TRBJ1-1): DTGVSQNPRHKITKRGQNVTFRCDPISEHNRLYWYRQTLGQGPEFLTYFQNEAQLEKSRLLSDRFSAERPKGSFSTLEIQRTEQGDSAMYLCASSPRDSGFEAFFGQGTRLTVV.

V usage is TRBV9 and J usage is TRBJ2-1, with a weak D call TRBD2 (5 bases). Germline CDR1 SGDLS, CDR2 YYNGEE. V gave up 0 bases and J gave up 2 bases, with 9 bases separating them. The CDR3 is made up of 15 amino acids. This CDR3 is CASSVDGNPYNEQFF. CDR3 DNA: TGTGCCAGCAGCGTAGACGGGAATCCCTACAATGAGCAGTTCTTC.

This chain connects TRBV25-1 to TRBJ1-2; no clear D. Germline V gene data show CDR1 as MGHDK and CDR2 as SYGVNS. The CDR3 consists of 14 residues. The V gene lost 2 bases and the J gene lost 7 bases, with 14 bases spanning the gap. The CDR3 coding sequence is TGTGCCAGCAGTGAAACGGGATACTTGCGTGGCTACACCTTC. This sequence encodes CASSETGYLRGYTF.

The chain couples TRBV13 to TRBJ1-1, with 7 bases matching TRBD1. Germline-derived CDR1 and CDR2 are PRHDT and FYEKMQ (reference sequence). V lost 5 bases, J lost 1 base, and 7 bases stayed unmatched. The CDR3 runs 15 residues. In DNA form, the CDR3 reads TGTGCCAGCAGCCCCGTAGGGACAGCGAACACTGAAGCTTTCTTT. This translates into CASSPVGTANTEAFF.

The chain joins TRBV4-2 to TRBJ2-7; 12 bases fit TRBD2. CDR1 and CDR2 from the germline V gene are LGHNA and YNFKEQ. CDR3 length: 17 residues. J gave up 2 bases and V 4 bases, and 9 bases lay outside the gene matches. The CDR3 DNA follows: TGTGCCAGCAGCCCTAGACTAGCGGGAGAAACCGCCTACGAGCAGTACTTC. Translated, it gives CASSPRLAGETAYEQYF.

This chain uses TRBV5-4 with TRBJ2-7, with 9 nucleotides matching TRBD1. V shed 4 bases, J shed 3 bases, and the junction held 5 bases outside the gene matches. The germline gives CDR1 SGHNT, CDR2 YYREEE (reference sequence). There are 14 residues in the CDR3. This chain's CDR3 is CASSQGQGGYEQYF. In DNA, the CDR3 is TGTGCCAGCAGCCAGGGACAGGGTGGCTACGAGCAGTACTTC.

The chain combines TRBV19 with TRBJ2-2, with D possibly TRBD1 on 5 matching bases. Germline V lookup: CDR1 LNHDA, CDR2 SQIVND (reference sequence). This CDR3 comprises 15 residues. V was pared by 4 bases and J by 7 bases, with 16 bases between. CDR3 sequence reads: CASSSPKGQGGELFF. The CDR3 nucleotides are TGTGCCAGTAGTAGCCCTAAGGGGCAGGGCGGGGAGCTGTTTTTT.

The gene calls are TRBV9 and TRBJ1-4, with 10 bases that match TRBD1. Looked up from germline, CDR1 is SGDLS and CDR2 is YYNGEE. V shed 2 bases, J shed 7 bases, and the junction held 5 bases outside the gene matches. The CDR3 covers 15 residues. The CDR3 here is CASSVTGGQGEKLFF. The CDR3 region has the DNA TGTGCCAGCAGCGTGACAGGGGGCCAGGGTGAAAAACTGTTTTTT.

The CDR3 DNA sequence: TGTGCCAGCTCCCCGGGACAGTCAAGAGAAAAACTGTTTTTT. Amino acids: CASSPGQSREKLFF. The V and J genes are TRBV18 and TRBJ1-4, with 7 bases that match TRBD1. The CDR3 contains 14 residues. Germline assignment: CDR1 KGHSH and CDR2 LQKENI. V gave up 6 bases and J gave up 8 bases; unmatched junction bases: 9.

V and J are TRBV28 and TRBJ1-1; 10 bases line up with TRBD1. Per germline, CDR1 MDHEN and CDR2 SYDVKM. Trimming at V came to 8 bases and at J to 1 base, leaving 1 base not matched to a gene. The CDR3 extends over 13 amino acids. CDR3 protein: CASRDRGNTEAFF. The CDR3 coding sequence is TGTGCCAGCCGGGACAGGGGGAACACTGAAGCTTTCTTT.

The CDR3 loop is CASSESTVRRNSPLHF. CDR3 sequence (DNA): TGTGCCAGCAGTGAATCCACAGTGAGACGTAATTCACCCCTCCACTTT. The V gene is TRBV25-1, the J gene TRBJ1-6; D uncertain. Germline V gives CDR1 MGHDK, CDR2 SYGVNS. This CDR3 region has 16 residues. V was clipped by 1 base and J by 6 bases, with 13 bases between them.